Below are 2 T cell receptor beta chains sequenced from a single sample in a study of CXCR3-negative and CXCR3-positive naive CD8 T cells. Study-wide points: Hydrophobicity of TRB CDR3s was greater in CXCR3-positive naive cells than in CXCR3-negative naive cells.

The authors prepared UMI-labeled TRB cDNA libraries by 5' RACE. TCRdb reprocessed the 5' RACE reads and reports one entry per CDR3 protein, with no DNA. The sample has approximately 59,000 distinct CDR3 sequences; the top ten hold 0.55% to 0.75%. Their antigens are not known. What was sequenced was naive CXCR3+ CD8+ T cells from blood. Subset of the sample: CD45RO-CCR7+CD27+CD95- naive CD8+ T cells expressing CXCR3 (TNR3+). The receptor set was obtained from a human donor in good health. Some clones in this sample may be carry-over from other donors' samples.

The V gene is TRBV6-2 or TRBV6-3, the J gene TRBJ1-2; TCRdb returns TRBD1, unconfirmable since there is no DNA. Germline assignment: CDR1 MNHEY and CDR2 SVGEGT. The CDR3 is made up of 13 amino acids. CDR3 in amino acids: CASSSGTYYGYTF.

V gene TRBV5-1 combines with J gene TRBJ2-7; TCRdb's D call of TRBD2 is untestable without DNA. The CDR3 is 15 residues long. Germline CDR1 is SGHRS and CDR2 is YFSETQ. CDR3: CASSLLAGKTGEQYF.